This TCR beta chain was retrieved from a study of shared clonotypes between healthy human individuals. Study conclusions and caveats: It was the non-shared clonotypes that had lower generation probabilities than clonotypes shared by all four donors.

The protocol was immunoSEQ multiplex PCR, while the TCRdb copy is restricted to in-frame clones and leaves out a portion. This sample carries millions of clones, roughly nine tenths of them seen once, and the ten largest clones take about 0.13%. As concerns this clone: Its matching antigen is unknown. The same CDR3 is also encoded by other DNA sequences in this sample.

Germline V CDR1 and CDR2: MDHEN, SYDVKM. Trimming removed 3 bases at V and 6 bases at J, with 4 bases between. The CDR3 has 11 residues. Sequencing input: naive CD4+ T cells sorted from blood. The subset: CD45RA+ positively selected. J is TRBJ2-3 and V is TRBV28; D gene uncertain. The TCR sequence derives from a man aged 18-30 years in good health. This CDR3 reads CASSLGDTQYF. The CDR3 nucleotides are TGTGCCAGCAGTTTGGGGGATACGCAGTATTTT.